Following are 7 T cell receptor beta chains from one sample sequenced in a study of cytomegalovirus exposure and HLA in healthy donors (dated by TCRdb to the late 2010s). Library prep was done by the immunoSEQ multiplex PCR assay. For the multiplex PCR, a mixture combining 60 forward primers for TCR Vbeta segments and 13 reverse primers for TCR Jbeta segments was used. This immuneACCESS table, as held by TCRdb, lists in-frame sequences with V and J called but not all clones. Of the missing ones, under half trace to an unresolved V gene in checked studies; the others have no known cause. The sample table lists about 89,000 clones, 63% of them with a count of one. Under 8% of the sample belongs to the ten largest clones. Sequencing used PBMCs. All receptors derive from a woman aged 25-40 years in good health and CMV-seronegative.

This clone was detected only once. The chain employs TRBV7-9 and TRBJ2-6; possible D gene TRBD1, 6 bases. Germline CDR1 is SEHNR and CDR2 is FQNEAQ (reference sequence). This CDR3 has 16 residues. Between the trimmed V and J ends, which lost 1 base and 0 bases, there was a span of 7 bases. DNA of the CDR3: TGTGCCAGCAGCTTAGGCAGGGGCTCTGGGGCCAACGTCCTGACTTTC. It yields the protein CASSLGRGSGANVLTF.

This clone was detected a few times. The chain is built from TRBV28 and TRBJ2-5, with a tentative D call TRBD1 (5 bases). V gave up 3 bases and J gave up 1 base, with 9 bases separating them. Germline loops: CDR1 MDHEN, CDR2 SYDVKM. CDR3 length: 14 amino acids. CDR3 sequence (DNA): TGTGCCAGCAGTTTTGCCAGGGTCCAAGAGACCCAGTACTTC. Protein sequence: CASSFARVQETQYF.

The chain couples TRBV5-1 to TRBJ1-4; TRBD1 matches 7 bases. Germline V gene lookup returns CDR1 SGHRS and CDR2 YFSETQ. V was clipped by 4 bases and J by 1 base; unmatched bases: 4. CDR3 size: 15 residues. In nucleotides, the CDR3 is TGCGCCAGCAGCGACTCAGGGGGAACTAATGAAAAACTGTTTTTT. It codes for CASSDSGGTNEKLFF.

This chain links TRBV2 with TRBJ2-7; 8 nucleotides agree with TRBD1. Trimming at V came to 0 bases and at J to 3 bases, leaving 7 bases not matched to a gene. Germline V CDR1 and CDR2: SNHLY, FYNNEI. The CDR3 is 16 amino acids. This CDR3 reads CASSEAGGQGLYEQYF. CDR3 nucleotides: TGTGCCAGCAGTGAAGCCGGCGGACAGGGTCTCTACGAGCAGTACTTC.

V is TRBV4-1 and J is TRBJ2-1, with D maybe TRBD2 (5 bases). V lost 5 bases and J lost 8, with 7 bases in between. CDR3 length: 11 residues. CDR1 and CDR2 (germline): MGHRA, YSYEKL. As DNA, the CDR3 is TGCGCCAGCAGCACTAGGGATGAGCAGTTCTTC. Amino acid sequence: CASSTRDEQFF.

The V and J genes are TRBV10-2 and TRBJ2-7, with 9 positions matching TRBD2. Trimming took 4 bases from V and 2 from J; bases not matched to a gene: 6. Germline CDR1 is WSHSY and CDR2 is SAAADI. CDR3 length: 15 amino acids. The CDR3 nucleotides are TGCGCCAGCAGTGCGGGGAGCGGGGGGCCCTACGAGCAGTACTTC. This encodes CASSAGSGGPYEQYF.

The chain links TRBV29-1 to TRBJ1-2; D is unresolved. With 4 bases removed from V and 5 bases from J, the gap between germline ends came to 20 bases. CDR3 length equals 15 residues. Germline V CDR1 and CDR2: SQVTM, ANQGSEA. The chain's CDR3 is CSVVKVPAFRYGYTF. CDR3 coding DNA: TGCAGCGTTGTTAAAGTGCCCGCTTTTCGGTATGGCTACACCTTC.